This T cell receptor (beta chain) was retrieved from a study of memory CD4+ T cells and cytomegalovirus serostatus. Looking at the study overall: This sample comes from healthy Belgian adults, under 10 CMV seropositive, approximately 24 seronegative. Study-wide results and caveats: The CMV-associated TCR signature appears largely within the CD4+ memory repertoire. About 40% of the roughly 160 known CMV-associated TCRbeta sequences appeared in CD4+ memory.

The assay was immunoSEQ multiplex PCR, and TCRdb's table has in-frame clones only and misses some. The profile covers about 59,000 clones, with about three quarters appearing a single time and approximately 0.53% taken by the ten largest. Single viable CD3+CD4+CD8-CD45RO+ cells were sorted as the memory CD4+ T cells. Total CD4+ T cells were enriched by CD4 positive selection. After removal of 1 base from V and 1 base from J, the junction contained 12 bases not matched to a gene. This CDR3 has 19 residues. The germline V gene encodes CDR1 SEHNR and CDR2 FQNEAQ (reference sequence). Points on this clone: Antigen: not known.

The genes are TRBV7-9 and TRBJ2-3; 9 positions match TRBD2. Sequencing was performed on memory CD4+ T cells from blood. The receptor comes from an adult in good health and CMV-seronegative. Some clones in this sample may be carry-over from other donors' samples. The CDR3 is CASSLGVSGTSRGTDTQYF. For the CDR3, the DNA is TGTGCCAGCAGCTTAGGGGTATCTGGGACTAGCCGGGGCACAGATACGCAGTATTTT.